The 15 T cell receptor beta chains presented below share a single source sample, sequenced in a study of early T cells in non-severe SARS-CoV-2 infection. MiXCR, applied by TCRdb to the 5' RACE reads, yields one record per CDR3 protein. The sample has 80,000 or so distinct CDR3 sequences, over 12% seen once. The sequenced sample consisted of whole blood. The receptors shown here come from an adult who was a healthcare worker with PCR-confirmed SARS-CoV-2 infection or an uninfected control (not recorded which).

This chain joins TRBV7-8 and TRBJ2-5, with 9 bases that match TRBD2. CDR3 length: 17 residues. V dropped 2 bases and J dropped 2; count of bases not matched to a gene: 9. CDR1 is SGHVS and CDR2 is FQNEAQ in the germline V gene. The CDR3 coding sequence is TGTGCCAGCAGCTTAAGGATGGCGGGAGGGGTGCAAGAGACCCAGTACTTC. Amino acid sequence: CASSLRMAGGVQETQYF.

The sample holds many counts of this clonotype. This chain connects TRBV19 to TRBJ1-1; 8 bases fit TRBD1. Trimming took 7 bases from V and 1 from J; bases not matched to a gene: 11. CDR3 length: 16 amino acids. Looked up from germline, CDR1 is LNHDA and CDR2 is SQIVND (reference sequence). The CDR3 DNA reads as TGTGCCAGTACTTGGACAGGGACGTATTCGAACACTGAAGCTTTCTTT. It specifies CASTWTGTYSNTEAFF.

Many counts were recorded for this clonotype. The genes are TRBV7-2 and TRBJ2-1, with TRBD2 as a possible D gene (5 bases). The germline V gene encodes CDR1 SGHTA and CDR2 FQGNSA. The germline V and J ends were trimmed by 3 bases and 3 bases, with 15 bases remaining between them. The CDR3 spans 16 residues. CDR3 coding DNA: TGTGCCAGCAGCTTCCGGAGCGGCCTTTTCTACAATGAGCAGTTCTTC. Translated: CASSFRSGLFYNEQFF. The full variable domain, in which reference TRBV7-2 and TRBJ2-1 provide the parts outside the CDR3, is GAGVSQSPSNKVTEKGKDVELRCDPISGHTALYWYRQSLGQGLEFLIYFQGNSAPDKSGLPSDRFSAERTGGSVSTLTIQRTQQEDSAVYLCASSFRSGLFYNEQFFGPGTRLTVL.

The chain is built from TRBV10-2 and TRBJ1-1; 8 bases agree with TRBD1. J was trimmed by 3 bases and V by 5 bases; bases with no gene match: 2. The CDR3 is 13 amino acids. CDR1 is WSHSY and CDR2 is SAAADI in the germline V gene. The CDR3 bases are TGCGCCAGCAGTAACAGGGGGGACACTGAAGCTTTCTTT. Translated, it gives CASSNRGDTEAFF.

This clonotype has just a few counts. The chain uses TRBV4-1 and TRBJ2-5, with a possible D match to TRBD2 (5 bases). Germline-derived CDR1 and CDR2 are MGHRA and YSYEKL. Trimming pared 2 bases from V and 7 bases from J, leaving 17 bases between. The CDR3 has 15 amino acids. The CDR3 reads CASSQLLTPRGTQYF. The CDR3 DNA reads TGCGCCAGCAGCCAATTATTGACGCCCCGGGGGACCCAGTACTTC.

This clonotype has a count of ten or more. This rearrangement joins TRBV7-9 to TRBJ2-3, with D tentatively TRBD2 (6 bases). V shed 4 bases and J shed 2 bases, with 13 bases lying between them. The CDR3 runs 15 residues. Germline V gene sequence: CDR1 SEHNR, CDR2 FQNEAQ (reference sequence). The CDR3 sequence: CASSYGTSLTDTQYF. The DNA of the CDR3 is TGTGCCAGCAGCTACGGGACTTCCCTCACAGATACGCAGTATTTT.

There are many counts of this clonotype. The V gene is TRBV6-5, the J gene TRBJ1-1; D may be TRBD1 (5 bases). Germline V CDR1 and CDR2: MNHEY, SVGAGI. The CDR3 totals 16 residues. V was clipped by 6 bases and J by 1 base, with 18 bases between them. The CDR3 DNA follows: TGTGCCAGCAGCCTGATCAGGACGGGGCGGAACACTGAAGCTTTCTTT. Its translation is CASSLIRTGRNTEAFF.

J is TRBJ2-1 and V is TRBV2, with D unresolved. Germline V CDR1 and CDR2: SNHLY, FYNNEI. There are 14 residues in the CDR3. V lost 8 bases and J lost 4, with 15 bases in between. The CDR3 DNA is TGTGCCAGCTTCCGGGTGGGCATGTACAATGAGCAGTTCTTC. It codes for CASFRVGMYNEQFF.

The chain employs TRBV30 and TRBJ1-2; D may be TRBD1 (5 bases). V was trimmed by 5 bases and J by 0 bases, leaving 13 bases between them. Germline loops: CDR1 GTSNPN, CDR2 SVGIG (reference sequence). The CDR3 totals 14 residues. CDR3 amino acids: CAWWRQQANYGYTF. The CDR3 DNA sequence: TGTGCCTGGTGGAGACAGCAAGCTAACTATGGCTACACCTTC.

The chain joins TRBV12-5 to TRBJ2-3; 11 bases match TRBD2. The CDR3 runs 16 residues. The ends lost 5 bases at V and 2 bases at J; junction bases unmatched: 6. In germline, CDR1 is LGHNT, CDR2 FRNRAP. CDR3 bases: TGTGCTAGTGGTCAGAATAGCGGGGGGGCCACAGATACGCAGTATTTT. The encoded protein is CASGQNSGGATDTQYF.

This clonotype was observed at least ten times. V usage is TRBV6-1 and J usage is TRBJ2-1; no clear D. Germline V lookup: CDR1 MNHNS, CDR2 SASEGT. V dropped 6 bases and J dropped 10 bases, with 10 bases sitting between them. This CDR3 is 11 amino acids long. CDR3 amino acids: CASRKQSEQFF. The CDR3 bases are TGTGCCAGCAGAAAACAATCAGAGCAGTTCTTC.

This clonotype was counted at least ten times. In DNA form, the CDR3 reads TGTGCCAGTAAGACCGGGACAGGAAATTCACCCCTCCACTTT. Translated, it gives CASKTGTGNSPLHF. V is TRBV27 and J is TRBJ1-6; TRBD1 matches at 8 bases. J gave up 7 bases and V 9 bases, and 8 bases lay outside the gene matches. CDR1 MNHEY and CDR2 SMNVEV come from the germline V gene (reference sequence). The CDR3 has 14 amino acids.

J is TRBJ2-7 and V is TRBV6-5, with D possibly being TRBD1 (6 bases). Trimming pared 4 bases from V and 6 bases from J, leaving 16 bases between. This CDR3 region has 14 residues. In germline, CDR1 is MNHEY, CDR2 SVGAGI. CDR3 nucleotides: TGTGCCAGCAGTTTATCGCAAAACAGGGCCGAGCAGTACTTC. It specifies CASSLSQNRAEQYF.

In this sample, this clonotype turned up many times. The chain couples TRBV7-3 to TRBJ2-1, with 8 bases matching TRBD2. With 0 bases clipped from V and 7 bases from J, the junction kept 11 bases outside the gene matches. This CDR3 contains 17 residues. Looked up from germline, CDR1 is SGHTA and CDR2 is FQGTGA. This CDR3 reads CASSLTGGAGALNEQFF. The CDR3, as DNA: TGTGCCAGCAGCTTAACAGGGGGAGCGGGAGCATTGAATGAGCAGTTCTTC.

The chain employs TRBV7-9 and TRBJ2-1, with TRBD2 matching over 13 bases. Trimming took 2 bases from V and 4 from J; bases not matched to a gene: 8. CDR3 length equals 18 residues. Germline-derived CDR1 and CDR2 are SEHNR and FQNEAQ (reference sequence). Here the CDR3 reads CASSLRTSGRWAYNEQFF. The CDR3, as DNA: TGTGCCAGCAGCTTAAGGACTAGCGGGAGATGGGCGTACAATGAGCAGTTCTTC.